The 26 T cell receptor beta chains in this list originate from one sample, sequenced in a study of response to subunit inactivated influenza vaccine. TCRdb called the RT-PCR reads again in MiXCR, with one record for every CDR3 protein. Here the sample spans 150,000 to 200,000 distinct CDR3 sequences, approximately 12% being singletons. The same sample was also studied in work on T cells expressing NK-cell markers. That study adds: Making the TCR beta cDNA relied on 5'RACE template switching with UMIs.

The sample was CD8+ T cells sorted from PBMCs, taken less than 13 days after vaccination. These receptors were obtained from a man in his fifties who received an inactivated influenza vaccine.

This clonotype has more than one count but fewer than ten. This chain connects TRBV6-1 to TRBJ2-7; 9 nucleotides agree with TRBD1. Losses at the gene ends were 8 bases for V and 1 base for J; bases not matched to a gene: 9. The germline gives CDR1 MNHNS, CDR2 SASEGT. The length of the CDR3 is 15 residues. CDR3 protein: CASDMTGGGSYEQYF. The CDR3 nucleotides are TGTGCCAGCGACATGACAGGGGGGGGTTCCTACGAGCAGTACTTC.

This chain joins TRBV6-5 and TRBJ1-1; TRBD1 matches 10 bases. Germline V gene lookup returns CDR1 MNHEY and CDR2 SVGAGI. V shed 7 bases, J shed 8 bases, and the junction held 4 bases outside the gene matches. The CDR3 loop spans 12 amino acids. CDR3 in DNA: TGTGCCAGCACGGGACAGGGGAGGGAAGCTTTCTTT. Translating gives CASTGQGREAFF.

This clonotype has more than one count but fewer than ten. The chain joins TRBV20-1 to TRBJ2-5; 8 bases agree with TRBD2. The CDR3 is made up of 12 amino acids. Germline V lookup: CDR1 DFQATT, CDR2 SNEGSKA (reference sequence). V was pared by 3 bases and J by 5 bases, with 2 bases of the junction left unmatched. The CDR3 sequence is CSASGRGETQYF. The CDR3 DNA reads TGCAGTGCTAGCGGGAGGGGGGAGACCCAGTACTTC.

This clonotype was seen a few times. The CDR3 nucleotides read TGTGCCACCAGCAGGGGACAGGCCCCGGGGGGTGTCCAGTACTTC. Its protein is CATSRGQAPGGVQYF. This rearrangement joins TRBV15 to TRBJ2-5; weak D call: TRBD1 (8 bases). The CDR3 covers 15 residues. V was trimmed by 3 bases and J by 10 bases, leaving 21 bases between them. Germline-derived CDR1 and CDR2 are LNHNV and YYDKDF (reference sequence).

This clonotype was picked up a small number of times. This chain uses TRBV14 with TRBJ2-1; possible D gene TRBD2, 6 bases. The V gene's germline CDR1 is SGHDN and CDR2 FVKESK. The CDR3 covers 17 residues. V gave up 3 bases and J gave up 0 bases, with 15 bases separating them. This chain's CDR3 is CASSHSTGLRSYNEQFF. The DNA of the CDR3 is TGTGCCAGCAGCCATAGTACGGGACTCCGCTCCTACAATGAGCAGTTCTTC.

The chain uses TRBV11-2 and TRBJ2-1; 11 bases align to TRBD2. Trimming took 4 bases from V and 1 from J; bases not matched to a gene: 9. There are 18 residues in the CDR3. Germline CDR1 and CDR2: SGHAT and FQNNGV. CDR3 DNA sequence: TGTGCCAGCAGCTCTGAGGGACTAGCGGCCATATCCTACAATGAGCAGTTCTTC. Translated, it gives CASSSEGLAAISYNEQFF.

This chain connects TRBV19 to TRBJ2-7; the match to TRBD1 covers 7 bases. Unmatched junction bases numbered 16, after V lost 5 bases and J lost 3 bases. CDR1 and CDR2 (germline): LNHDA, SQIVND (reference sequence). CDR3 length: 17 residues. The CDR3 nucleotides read TGTGCCAGTAGTCCAGGCATCCGGGACAGTCAACACTACGAGCAGTACTTC. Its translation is CASSPGIRDSQHYEQYF.

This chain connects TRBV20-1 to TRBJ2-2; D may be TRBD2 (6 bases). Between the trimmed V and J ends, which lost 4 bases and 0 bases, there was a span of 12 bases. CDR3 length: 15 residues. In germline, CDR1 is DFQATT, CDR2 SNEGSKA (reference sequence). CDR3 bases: TGCAGTGCTACAGGGACTGCCTCGAACACCGGGGAGCTGTTTTTT. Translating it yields CSATGTASNTGELFF.

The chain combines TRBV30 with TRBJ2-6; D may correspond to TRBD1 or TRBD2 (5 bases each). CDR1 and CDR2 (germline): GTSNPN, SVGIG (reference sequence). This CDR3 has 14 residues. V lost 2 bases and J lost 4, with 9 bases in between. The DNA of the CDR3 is TGTGCCTGGAGTACCGGGGCCGGGGCCAACGTCCTGACTTTC. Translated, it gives CAWSTGAGANVLTF.

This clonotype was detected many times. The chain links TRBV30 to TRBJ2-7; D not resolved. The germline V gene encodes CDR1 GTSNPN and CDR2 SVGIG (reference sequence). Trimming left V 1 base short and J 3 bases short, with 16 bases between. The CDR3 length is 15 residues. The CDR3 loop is CAWSGVGSAFYEQYF. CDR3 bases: TGTGCCTGGAGTGGGGTTGGTTCAGCCTTCTACGAGCAGTACTTC. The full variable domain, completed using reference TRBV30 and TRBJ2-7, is SQTIHQWPATLVQPVGSPLSLECTVEGTSNPNLYWYRQAAGRGLQLLFYSVGIGQISSEVPQNLSASRPQDRQFILSSKKLLLSDSGFYLCAWSGVGSAFYEQYFGPGTRLTVT.

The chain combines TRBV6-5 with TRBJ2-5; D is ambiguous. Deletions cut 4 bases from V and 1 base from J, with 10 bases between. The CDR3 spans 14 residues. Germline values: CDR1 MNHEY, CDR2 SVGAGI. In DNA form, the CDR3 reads TGTGCCAGCAGTTCCAGTCCGGGCCAAGAGACCCAGTACTTC. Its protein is CASSSSPGQETQYF.

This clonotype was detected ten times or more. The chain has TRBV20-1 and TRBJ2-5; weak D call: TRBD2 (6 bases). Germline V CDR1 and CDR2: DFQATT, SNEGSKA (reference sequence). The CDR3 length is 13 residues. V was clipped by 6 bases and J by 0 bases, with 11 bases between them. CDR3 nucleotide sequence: TGCAGTGCCAGACCTAGCGACCAAGAGACCCAGTACTTC. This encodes CSARPSDQETQYF.

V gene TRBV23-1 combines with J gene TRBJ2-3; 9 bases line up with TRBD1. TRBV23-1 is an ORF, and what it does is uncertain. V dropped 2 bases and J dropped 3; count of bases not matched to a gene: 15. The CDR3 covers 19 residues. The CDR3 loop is CASSQKVEHGDRATDTQYF. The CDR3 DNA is TGCGCCAGCAGTCAAAAGGTCGAACATGGGGACAGGGCAACAGATACGCAGTATTTT.

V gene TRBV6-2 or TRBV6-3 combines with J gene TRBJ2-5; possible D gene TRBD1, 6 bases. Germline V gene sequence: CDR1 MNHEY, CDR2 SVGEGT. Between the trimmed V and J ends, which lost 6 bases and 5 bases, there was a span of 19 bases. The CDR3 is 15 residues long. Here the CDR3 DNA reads TGTGCCAGCAGGGGGGCCGGAGCCGCGGTGGAGACCCAGTACTTC. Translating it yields CASRGAGAAVETQYF.

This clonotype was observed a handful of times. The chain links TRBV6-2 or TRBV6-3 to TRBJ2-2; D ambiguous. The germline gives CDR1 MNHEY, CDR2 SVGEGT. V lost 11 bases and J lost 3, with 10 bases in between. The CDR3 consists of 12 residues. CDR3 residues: CAADRDTGELFF. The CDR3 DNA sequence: TGTGCCGCAGATCGGGACACCGGGGAGCTGTTTTTT.

The CDR3 is CSVPTLGHNNYGYTF. The CDR3 nucleotides read TGCAGCGTCCCGACCCTGGGACATAATAACTATGGCTACACCTTC. The V and J genes are TRBV29-1 and TRBJ1-2; D might be TRBD1 (6 bases). The ends were cut back, 6 bases at V and 1 base at J, with 18 bases in the middle. The CDR3 has 15 amino acids. CDR1 is SQVTM, CDR2 ANQGSEA, per germline.

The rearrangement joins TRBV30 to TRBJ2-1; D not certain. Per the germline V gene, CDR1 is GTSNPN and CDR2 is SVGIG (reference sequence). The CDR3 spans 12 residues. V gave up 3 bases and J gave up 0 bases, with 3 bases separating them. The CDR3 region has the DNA TGTGCCTGGAGCCGCTCCTACAATGAGCAGTTCTTC. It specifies CAWSRSYNEQFF.

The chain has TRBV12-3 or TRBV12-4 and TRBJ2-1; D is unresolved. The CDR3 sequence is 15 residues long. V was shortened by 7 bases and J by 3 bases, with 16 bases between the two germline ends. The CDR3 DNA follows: TGTGCCAGCAAGCCCGACGGAATGTTCTACAATGAGCAGTTCTTC. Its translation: CASKPDGMFYNEQFF.

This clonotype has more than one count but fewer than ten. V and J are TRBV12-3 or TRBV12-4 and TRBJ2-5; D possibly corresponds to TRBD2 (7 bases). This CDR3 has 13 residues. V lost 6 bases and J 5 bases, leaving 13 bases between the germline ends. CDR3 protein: CASRGEGVETQYF. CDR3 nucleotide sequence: TGTGCCAGCAGGGGGGAGGGGGTGGAGACCCAGTACTTC.

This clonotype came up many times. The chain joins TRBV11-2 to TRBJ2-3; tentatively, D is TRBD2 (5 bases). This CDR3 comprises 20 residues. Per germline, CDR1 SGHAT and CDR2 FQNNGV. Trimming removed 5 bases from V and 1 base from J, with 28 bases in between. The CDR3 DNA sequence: TGTGCCAGCAGCCAGAAGGCCGGGGTGTACTCATCTAGTGGCACAGATACGCAGTATTTT. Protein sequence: CASSQKAGVYSSSGTDTQYF.

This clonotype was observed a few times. CDR3 bases: TGTGCCAGCAGTTACTGGCTCAGGGGAGACTATGGCTACACCTTC. Amino acid sequence: CASSYWLRGDYGYTF. The chain is built from TRBV6-2 or TRBV6-3 and TRBJ1-2, with D possibly TRBD1 on 6 matching bases. The germline V gene has CDR1 MNHEY and CDR2 SVGEGT. V was shortened by 1 base and J by 3 bases, with 12 bases between the two germline ends. The CDR3 consists of 15 residues.

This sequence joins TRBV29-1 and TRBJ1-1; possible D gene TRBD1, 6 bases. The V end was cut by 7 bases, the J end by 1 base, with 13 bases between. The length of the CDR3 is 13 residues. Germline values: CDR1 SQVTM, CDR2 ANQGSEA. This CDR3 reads CSALTGGNTEAFF. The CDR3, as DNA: TGCAGCGCCCTGACAGGCGGGAACACTGAAGCTTTCTTT.

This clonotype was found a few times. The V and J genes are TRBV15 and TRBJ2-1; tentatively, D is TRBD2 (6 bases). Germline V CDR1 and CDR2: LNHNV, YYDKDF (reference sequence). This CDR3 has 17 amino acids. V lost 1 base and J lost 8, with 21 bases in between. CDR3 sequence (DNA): TGTGCCACCAGCAGAGGCCGAGCGGAGGGGATTTTCGATGAGCAGTTCTTC. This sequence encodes CATSRGRAEGIFDEQFF.

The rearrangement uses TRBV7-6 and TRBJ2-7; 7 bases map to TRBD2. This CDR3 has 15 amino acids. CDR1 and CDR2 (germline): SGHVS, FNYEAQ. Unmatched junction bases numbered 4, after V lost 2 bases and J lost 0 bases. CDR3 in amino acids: CASSLSLAGSYEQYF. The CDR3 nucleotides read TGTGCCAGCAGCTTATCGTTAGCGGGCTCCTACGAGCAGTACTTC.

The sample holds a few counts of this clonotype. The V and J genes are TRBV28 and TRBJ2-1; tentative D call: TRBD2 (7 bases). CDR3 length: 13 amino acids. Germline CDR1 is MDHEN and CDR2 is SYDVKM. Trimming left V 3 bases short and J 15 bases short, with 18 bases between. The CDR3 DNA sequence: TGTGCCAGCAGTTTGGGCAGGGGAGGGGTACGGTTCTTC. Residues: CASSLGRGGVRFF.

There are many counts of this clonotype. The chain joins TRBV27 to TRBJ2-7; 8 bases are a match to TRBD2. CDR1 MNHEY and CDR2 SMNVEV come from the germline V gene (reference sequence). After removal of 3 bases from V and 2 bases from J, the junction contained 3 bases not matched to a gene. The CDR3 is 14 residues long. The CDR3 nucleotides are TGTGCCAGCAGTTTTTTCGGGGGGGCCTACGAGCAGTACTTC. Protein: CASSFFGGAYEQYF.